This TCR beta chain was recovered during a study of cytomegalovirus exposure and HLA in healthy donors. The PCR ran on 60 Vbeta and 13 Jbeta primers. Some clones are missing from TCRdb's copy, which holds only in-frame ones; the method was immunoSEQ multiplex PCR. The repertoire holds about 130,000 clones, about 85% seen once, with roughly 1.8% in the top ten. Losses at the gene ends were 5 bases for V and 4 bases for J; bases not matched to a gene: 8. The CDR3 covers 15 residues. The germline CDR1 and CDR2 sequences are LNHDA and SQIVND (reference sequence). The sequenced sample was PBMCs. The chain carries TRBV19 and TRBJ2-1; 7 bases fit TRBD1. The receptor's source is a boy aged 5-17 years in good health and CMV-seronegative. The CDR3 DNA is TGTGCCAGTAGTGCCACCGGGACAGTTTACAATGAGCAGTTCTTC. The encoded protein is CASSATGTVYNEQFF.